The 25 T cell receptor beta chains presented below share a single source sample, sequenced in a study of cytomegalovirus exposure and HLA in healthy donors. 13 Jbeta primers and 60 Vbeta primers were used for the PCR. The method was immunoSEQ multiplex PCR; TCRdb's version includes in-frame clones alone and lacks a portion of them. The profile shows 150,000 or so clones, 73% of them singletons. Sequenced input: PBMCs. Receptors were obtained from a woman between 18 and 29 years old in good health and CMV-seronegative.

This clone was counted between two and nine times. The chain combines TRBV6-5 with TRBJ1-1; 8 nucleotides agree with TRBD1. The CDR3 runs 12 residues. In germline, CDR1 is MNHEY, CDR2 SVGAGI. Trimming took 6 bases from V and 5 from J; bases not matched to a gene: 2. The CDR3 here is CASRDRETEAFF. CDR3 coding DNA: TGTGCCAGCAGGGACAGGGAAACTGAAGCTTTCTTT.

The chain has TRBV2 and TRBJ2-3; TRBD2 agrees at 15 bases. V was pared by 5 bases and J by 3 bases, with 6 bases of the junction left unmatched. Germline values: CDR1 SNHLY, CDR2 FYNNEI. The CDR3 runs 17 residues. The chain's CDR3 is CASSSGLAGGPTDTQYF. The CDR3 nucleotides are TGTGCCAGCAGTTCAGGACTAGCGGGGGGGCCAACAGATACGCAGTATTTT.

CDR3 coding DNA: TGCGCCAGCAGCTACTACGACAGGGGGCCTTACATGAACACTGAAGCTTTCTTT. The encoded protein is CASSYYDRGPYMNTEAFF. J is TRBJ1-1 and V is TRBV5-1, with 10 positions matching TRBD1. The germline V gene encodes CDR1 SGHRS and CDR2 YFSETQ. After removal of 3 bases from V and 0 bases from J, the junction contained 11 bases not matched to a gene. The CDR3 is made up of 18 amino acids.

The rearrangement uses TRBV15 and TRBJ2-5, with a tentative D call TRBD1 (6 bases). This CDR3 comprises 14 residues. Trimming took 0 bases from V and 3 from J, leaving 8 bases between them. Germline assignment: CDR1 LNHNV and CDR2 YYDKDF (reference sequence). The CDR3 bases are TGTGCCACCAGCAGAGACAGGGGAAAAGAGACCCAGTACTTC. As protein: CATSRDRGKETQYF.

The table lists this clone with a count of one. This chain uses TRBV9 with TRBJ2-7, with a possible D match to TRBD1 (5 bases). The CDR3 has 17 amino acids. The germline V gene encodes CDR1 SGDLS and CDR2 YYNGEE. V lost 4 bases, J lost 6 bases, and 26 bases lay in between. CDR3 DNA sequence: TGTGCCAGCAGCCCAAACCCACGACAGCCAAACCTGTCCGAGCAGTACTTC. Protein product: CASSPNPRQPNLSEQYF. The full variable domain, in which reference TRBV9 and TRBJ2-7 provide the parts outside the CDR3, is DSGVTQTPKHLITATGQRVTLRCSPRSGDLSVYWYQQSLDQGLQFLIQYYNGEERAKGNILERFSAQQFPDLHSELNLSSLELGDSALYFCASSPNPRQPNLSEQYFGPGTRLTVT.

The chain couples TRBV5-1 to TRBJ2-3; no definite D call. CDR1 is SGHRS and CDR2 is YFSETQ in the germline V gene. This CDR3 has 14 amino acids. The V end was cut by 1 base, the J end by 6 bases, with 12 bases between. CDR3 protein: CASSLIALSDTQYF. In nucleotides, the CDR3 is TGCGCCAGCAGCTTGATAGCACTATCGGATACGCAGTATTTT.

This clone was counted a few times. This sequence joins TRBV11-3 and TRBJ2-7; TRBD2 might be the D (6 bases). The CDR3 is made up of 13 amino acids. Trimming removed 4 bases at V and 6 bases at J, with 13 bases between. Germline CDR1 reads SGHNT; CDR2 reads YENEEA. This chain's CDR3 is CASSYRPSAEQYV. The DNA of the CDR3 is TGTGCCAGCAGCTATCGCCCTAGCGCCGAGCAGTACGTC.

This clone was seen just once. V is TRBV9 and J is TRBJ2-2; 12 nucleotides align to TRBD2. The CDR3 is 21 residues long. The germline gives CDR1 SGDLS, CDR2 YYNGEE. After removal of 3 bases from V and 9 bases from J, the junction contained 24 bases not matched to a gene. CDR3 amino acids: CASSAESGTSGPTATTRELFF. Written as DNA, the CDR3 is TGTGCCAGCAGCGCCGAATCCGGGACTAGCGGGCCCACCGCGACGACCAGGGAGCTGTTTTTT.

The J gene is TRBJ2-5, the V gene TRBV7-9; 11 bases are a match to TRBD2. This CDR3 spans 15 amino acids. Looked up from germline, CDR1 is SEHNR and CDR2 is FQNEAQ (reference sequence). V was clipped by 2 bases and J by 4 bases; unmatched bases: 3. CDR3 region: CASSLNGLAGETQYF. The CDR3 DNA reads TGTGCCAGCAGCTTAAACGGACTAGCGGGAGAGACCCAGTACTTC.

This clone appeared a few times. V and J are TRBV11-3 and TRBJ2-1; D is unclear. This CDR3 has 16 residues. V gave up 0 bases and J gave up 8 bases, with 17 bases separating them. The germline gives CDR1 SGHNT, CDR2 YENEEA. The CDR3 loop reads CASSLEAGGPSDEQFF. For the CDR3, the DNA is TGTGCCAGCAGCTTAGAGGCTGGCGGCCCCTCGGATGAGCAGTTCTTC.

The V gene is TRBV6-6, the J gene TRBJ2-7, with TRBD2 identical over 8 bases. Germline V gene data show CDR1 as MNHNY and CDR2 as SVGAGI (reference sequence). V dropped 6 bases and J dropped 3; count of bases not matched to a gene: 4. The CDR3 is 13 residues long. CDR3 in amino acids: CASRGAGGYEQYF. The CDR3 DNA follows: TGTGCCAGCAGGGGGGCGGGGGGCTACGAGCAGTACTTC.

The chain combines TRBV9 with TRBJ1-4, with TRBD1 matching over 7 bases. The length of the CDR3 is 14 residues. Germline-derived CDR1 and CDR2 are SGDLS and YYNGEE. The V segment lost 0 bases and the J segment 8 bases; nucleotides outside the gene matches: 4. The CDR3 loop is CASSVGQGHEKLFF. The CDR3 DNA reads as TGTGCCAGCAGCGTAGGACAGGGACACGAAAAACTGTTTTTT. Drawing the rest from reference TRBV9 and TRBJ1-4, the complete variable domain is DSGVTQTPKHLITATGQRVTLRCSPRSGDLSVYWYQQSLDQGLQFLIQYYNGEERAKGNILERFSAQQFPDLHSELNLSSLELGDSALYFCASSVGQGHEKLFFGSGTQLSVL.

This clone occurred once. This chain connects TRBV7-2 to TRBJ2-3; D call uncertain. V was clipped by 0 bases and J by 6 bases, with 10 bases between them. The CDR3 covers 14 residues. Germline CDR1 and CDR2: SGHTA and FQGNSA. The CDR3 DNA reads TGTGCCAGCAGCTTAGCGCCCCCCGGGGATACGCAGTATTTT. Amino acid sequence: CASSLAPPGDTQYF.

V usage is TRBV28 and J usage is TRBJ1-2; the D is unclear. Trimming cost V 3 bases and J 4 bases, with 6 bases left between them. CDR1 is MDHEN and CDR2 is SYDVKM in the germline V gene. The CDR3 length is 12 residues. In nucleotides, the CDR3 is TGTGCCAGCAGTTTGGGGAGCTATGGCTACACCTTC. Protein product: CASSLGSYGYTF.

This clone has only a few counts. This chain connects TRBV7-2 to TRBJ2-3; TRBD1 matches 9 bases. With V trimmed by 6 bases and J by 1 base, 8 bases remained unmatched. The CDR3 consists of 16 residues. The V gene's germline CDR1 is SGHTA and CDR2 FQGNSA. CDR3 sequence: CASSRTGAARTDTQYF. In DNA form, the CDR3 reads TGTGCCAGCAGTCGGACAGGGGCTGCCCGCACAGATACGCAGTATTTT.

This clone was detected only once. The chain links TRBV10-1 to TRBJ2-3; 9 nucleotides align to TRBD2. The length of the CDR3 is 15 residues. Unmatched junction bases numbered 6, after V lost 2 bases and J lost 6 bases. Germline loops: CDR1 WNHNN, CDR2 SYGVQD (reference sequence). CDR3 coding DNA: TGCGCCAGCAGTGAGAAGGGACTAGCAGCGGATACGCAGTATTTT. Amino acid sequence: CASSEKGLAADTQYF.

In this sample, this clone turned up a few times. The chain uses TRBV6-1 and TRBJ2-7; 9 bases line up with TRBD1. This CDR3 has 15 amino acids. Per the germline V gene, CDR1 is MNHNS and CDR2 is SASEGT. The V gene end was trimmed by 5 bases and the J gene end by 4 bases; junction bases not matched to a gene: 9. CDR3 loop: CASSTGTGLWYEQYV. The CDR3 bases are TGTGCCAGCAGTACCGGGACAGGGCTTTGGTACGAGCAGTACGTC.

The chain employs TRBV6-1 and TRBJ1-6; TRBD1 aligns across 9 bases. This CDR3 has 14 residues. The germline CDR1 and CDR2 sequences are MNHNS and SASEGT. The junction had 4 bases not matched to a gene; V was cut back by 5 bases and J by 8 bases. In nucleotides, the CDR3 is TGTGCCAGCAGTCGGTGGACAGGGGATTCACCCCTCCACTTT. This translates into CASSRWTGDSPLHF.

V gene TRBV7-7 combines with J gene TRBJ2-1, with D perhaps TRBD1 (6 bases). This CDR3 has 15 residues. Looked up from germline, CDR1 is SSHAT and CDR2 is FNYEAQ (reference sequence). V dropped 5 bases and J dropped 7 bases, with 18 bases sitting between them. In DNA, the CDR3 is TGTGCCAGCAGCCCCCATCCGGGACAACAAAATGAGCAGTTCTTC. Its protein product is CASSPHPGQQNEQFF.

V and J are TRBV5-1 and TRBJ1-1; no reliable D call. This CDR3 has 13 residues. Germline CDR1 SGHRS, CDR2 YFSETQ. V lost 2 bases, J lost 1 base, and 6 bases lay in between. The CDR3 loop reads CASSFGANTEAFF. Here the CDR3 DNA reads TGCGCCAGCAGCTTCGGAGCGAACACTGAAGCTTTCTTT.

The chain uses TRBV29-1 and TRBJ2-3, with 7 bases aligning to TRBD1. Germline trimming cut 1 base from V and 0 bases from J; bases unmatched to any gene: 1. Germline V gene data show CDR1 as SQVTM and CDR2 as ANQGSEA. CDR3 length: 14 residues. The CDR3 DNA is TGCAGCGTTGAAGGAGGGGGCAGCACAGATACGCAGTATTTT. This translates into CSVEGGGSTDTQYF.

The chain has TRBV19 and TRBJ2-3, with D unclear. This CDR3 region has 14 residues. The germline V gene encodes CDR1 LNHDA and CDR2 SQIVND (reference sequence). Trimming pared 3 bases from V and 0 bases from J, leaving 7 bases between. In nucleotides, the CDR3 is TGTGCCAGTAGTATTAAAGCTAGCACAGATACGCAGTATTTT. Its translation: CASSIKASTDTQYF.

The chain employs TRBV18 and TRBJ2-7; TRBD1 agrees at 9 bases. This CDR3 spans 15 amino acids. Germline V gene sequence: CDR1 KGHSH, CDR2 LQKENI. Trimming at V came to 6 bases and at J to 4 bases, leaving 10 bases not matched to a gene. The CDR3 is CASSQTGGIGYEQYV. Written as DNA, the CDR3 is TGTGCCAGCTCCCAAACAGGGGGCATTGGATACGAGCAGTACGTC.

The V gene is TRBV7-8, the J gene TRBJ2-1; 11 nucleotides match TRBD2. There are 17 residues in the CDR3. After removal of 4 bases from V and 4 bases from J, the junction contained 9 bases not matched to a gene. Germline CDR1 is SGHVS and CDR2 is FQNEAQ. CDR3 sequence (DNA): TGTGCCAGCAGCTCCACCCCCACTAGCGGGGGTTACAATGAGCAGTTCTTC. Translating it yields CASSSTPTSGGYNEQFF.

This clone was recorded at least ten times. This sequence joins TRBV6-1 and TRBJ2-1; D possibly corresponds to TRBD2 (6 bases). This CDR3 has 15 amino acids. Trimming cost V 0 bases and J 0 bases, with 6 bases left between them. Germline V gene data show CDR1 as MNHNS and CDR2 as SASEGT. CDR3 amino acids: CASSEAGGSYNEQFF. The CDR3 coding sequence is TGTGCCAGCAGTGAAGCGGGGGGCTCCTACAATGAGCAGTTCTTC.